Described below is a single TCR beta chain sequence and its context. Its antigen remains undetermined. No quality values exist for individual bases; no much larger clone is one base distant. Libraries were constructed by 5' RACE. This sample was sequenced with an Illumina HiSeq 2000. A universal primer binding site was introduced by template switching, and a unique molecular identifier was present in the final cDNA, enabling accurate counting of TCR cDNA molecules. First-strand cDNA for TCR alpha and beta chains was synthesized from specific primers in the conserved constant-segment region. Each cDNA library was double barcoded, with a SMART-Mk sample barcode plus Illumina barcodes, to control for contamination. TruSeq adapter sequences along with Illumina sample barcodes were introduced in two successive PCR steps. The Illumina HiSeq platform was used with custom primers to sequence TCR alpha and beta cDNA libraries. For the original study's pipeline: Raw reads were processed with MiGEC to extract unique molecular identifiers, and MiXCR was used to determine CDR3 positions. For each individual, recombination models were inferred using an EM algorithm with the repgenHMM and IGoR tools. The tcR package in R was used for shared clonotype analysis, with sharing normalized by the product of cloneset sizes. Out-of-frame nonproductive sequences were analyzed to study raw recombination free of thymic and clonal selection effects. Clones were called with MiXCR by TCRdb after fastp trimmed the public reads at Q25, and only in-frame beta chains were retained. When rows share a CDR3 protein, they turn into one entry using the most common DNA and genes. What appears here as the V and J calls and clone size reflects TCRdb's work, not the paper's. Within this sample are around 340,000 distinct CDR3 sequences, with 9% to 15% of them counted one time only. Together, the top ten hold around 7.8% of the sample.

Only healthy Caucasian donors were included. The twin cohort consisted of three pairs of female monozygotic twins, all aged roughly 18 to 30 years. Positive isolation kits from Invitrogen were used to isolate the CD4+ and CD8+ T cell populations. This sample was taken from a study of identical twins (dated by TCRdb to the mid-2010s). A note on the overall study: To test whether fetal clonotypes persist, this study deep-sequenced TCR alpha and beta repertoires from monozygotic twins, from unrelated adults of various ages, and from cord blood. To rule out contamination, replicate twin experiments were performed at different times with different library preparation protocols.

Measured from the cysteine to the phenylalanine, the CDR3 is 15 residues long. CDR3 DNA only is kept here, 45 bases in frame from base 1. Per the germline V gene, SQVTM is the CDR1 and ANQGSEA is the CDR2. Germline trimming amounts to 6 bases on V and 4 bases on J, with 13 as the count of junction bases outside the gene matches. Results the study describes overall, beyond this receptor: Zero-insertion analyses could be partly confounded by invariant T cells such as MAIT and iNKT, though diverse VJ usage argued against such confounding for most clonotypes. In monozygotic twins, recombination models systematically underestimated out-of-frame TCR alpha sharing, but the models matched the sharing seen between unrelated individuals. Compared with coincidental sharing between unrelated individuals, out-of-frame TCR alpha sequences shared between twins showed an excess of sequences with low generation probability. In beta out-of-frame sequences, excess twin sharing was weaker, because having fewer shared sequences lowered the signal-to-noise ratio. Because the same donors could not be followed over many years, the conclusions relied on cross-sectional statistical analysis. Fewer insertions were carried by abundant cord blood beta clonotypes; a weaker similar trend was observed in young adult naive repertoires, while no such trend was observed in memory repertoires.

These data are also associated with another study on yellow fever vaccine responses in identical twins. The second study's paper adds: According to the authors, in identical twins the way T cells responded to vaccination appeared partly convergent and partly personalized. The study precisely tracked vaccine-responding T cell clones in identical twins.

The receptor chain draws on TRBV29-1 and TRBJ1-2, with 8 central nucleotides matching TRBD1. The sequenced sample consisted of CD8+ T cells sorted from blood. The sequence derives from a woman between 18 and 30 years old in good health. The DNA reads TGCAGCGTCTACGGACAGGGCCCCGCGGGCTATGGCTACACCTTC. Translated, this gives CSVYGQGPAGYGYTF.